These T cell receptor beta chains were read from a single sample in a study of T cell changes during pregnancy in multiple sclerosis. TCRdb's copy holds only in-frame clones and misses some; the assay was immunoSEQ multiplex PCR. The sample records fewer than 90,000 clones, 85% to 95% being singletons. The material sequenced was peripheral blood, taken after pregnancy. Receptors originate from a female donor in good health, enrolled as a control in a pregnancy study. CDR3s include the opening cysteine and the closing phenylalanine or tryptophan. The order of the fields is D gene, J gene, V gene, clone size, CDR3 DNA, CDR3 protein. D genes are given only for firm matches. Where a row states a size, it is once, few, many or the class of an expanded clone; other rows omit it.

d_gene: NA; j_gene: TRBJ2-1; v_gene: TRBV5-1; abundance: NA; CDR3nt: TGCGCCAGCAGCCAAAACTCAGGGTACAACAATGAGCAGTTCTTC; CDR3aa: CASSQNSGYNNEQFF
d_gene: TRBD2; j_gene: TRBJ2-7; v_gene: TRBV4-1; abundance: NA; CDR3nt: TGCGCCAGCAGCCGTCCTCGGGGCGGGAGGGGGTACGAGCAGTACTTC; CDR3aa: CASSRPRGGRGYEQYF
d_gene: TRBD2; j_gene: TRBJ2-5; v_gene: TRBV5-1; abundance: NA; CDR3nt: TGCGCCAGCAGCGCCGGGACTAGCGACGAGACCCAGTACTTC; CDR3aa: CASSAGTSDETQYF
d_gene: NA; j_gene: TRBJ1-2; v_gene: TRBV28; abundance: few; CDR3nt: TGTGCCAGCAGTTTCCCGGGTGGCTACACCTTC; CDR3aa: CASSFPGGYTF
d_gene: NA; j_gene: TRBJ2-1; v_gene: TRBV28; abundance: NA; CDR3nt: TGTGCCAGCAGGACGACATACAATGAGCAGTTCTTC; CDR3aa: CASRTTYNEQFF
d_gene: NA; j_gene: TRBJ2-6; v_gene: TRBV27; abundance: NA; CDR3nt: TGTGCCAGCAGCTTCACACAGGGTGCGAGTTCTGGGGCCAACGTCCTGACTTTC; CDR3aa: CASSFTQGASSGANVLTF
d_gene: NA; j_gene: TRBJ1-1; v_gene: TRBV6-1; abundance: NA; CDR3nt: TGTGCCAGCAGTGATAATCAGGCAAACACTGAAGCTTTCTTT; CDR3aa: CASSDNQANTEAFF
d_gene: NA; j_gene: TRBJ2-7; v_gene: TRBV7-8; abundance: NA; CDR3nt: TGTGCCAGCAGCTTTACGCGCGAGTCCTACGAGCAGTACTTC; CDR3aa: CASSFTRESYEQYF
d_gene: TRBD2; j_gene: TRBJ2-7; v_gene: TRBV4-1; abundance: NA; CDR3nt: TGCGCCAGCAGCCAACGAGCGGGGAGCTCCTACGAGCAGTACTTC; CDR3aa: CASSQRAGSSYEQYF
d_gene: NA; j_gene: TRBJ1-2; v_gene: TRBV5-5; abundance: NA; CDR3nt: TGTGCCAGCAGCTTGGATCACAGGAACTATGGCTACACCTTC; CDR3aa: CASSLDHRNYGYTF
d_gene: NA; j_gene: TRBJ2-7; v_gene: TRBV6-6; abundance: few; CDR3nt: TGTGCCAGCAGTTATCAGGGGGGTGAGCAGTACTTC; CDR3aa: CASSYQGGEQYF
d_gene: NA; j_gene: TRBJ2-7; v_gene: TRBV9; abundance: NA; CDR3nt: TGTGCCAGCAGCGGCAGGGTTTTCTCCGAGCAGTACTTC; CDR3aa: CASSGRVFSEQYF
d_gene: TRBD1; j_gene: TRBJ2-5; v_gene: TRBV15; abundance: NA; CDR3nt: TGTGCCACCAGCGTTACCCTCCGGACAGGGGGCATTGGAGAGACCCAGTACTTC; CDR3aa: CATSVTLRTGGIGETQYF
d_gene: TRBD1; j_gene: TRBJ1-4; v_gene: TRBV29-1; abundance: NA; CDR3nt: TGCAGCGTAATGGACAGGGGGCTCTCAGAAAAACTGTTTTTT; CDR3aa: CSVMDRGLSEKLFF
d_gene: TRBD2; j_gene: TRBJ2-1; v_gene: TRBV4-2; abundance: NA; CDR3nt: TGTGCCAGCAGCCCCCAAGCGGGAGTATCATACAATGAGCAGTTCTTC; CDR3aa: CASSPQAGVSYNEQFF
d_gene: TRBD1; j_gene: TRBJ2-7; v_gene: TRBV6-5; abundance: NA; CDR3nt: TGTGCCAGCAGTCGATGGGACAGCGAGCAGTACTTC; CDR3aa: CASSRWDSEQYF
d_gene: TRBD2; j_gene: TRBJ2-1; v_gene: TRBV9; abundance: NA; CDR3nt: TGTGCCAGCAGCGTAGGTATAGGACTAGCGCCCCGCAATGAGCAGTTCTTC; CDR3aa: CASSVGIGLAPRNEQFF
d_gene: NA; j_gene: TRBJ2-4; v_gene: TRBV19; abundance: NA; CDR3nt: TGTGCCAGTAGTACCTGGACAGAAAACATTCAGTACTTC; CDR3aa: CASSTWTENIQYF
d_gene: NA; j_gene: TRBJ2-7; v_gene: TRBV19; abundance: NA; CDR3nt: TGTGCCAGTAGTGTCCGTCCTGGGAGCTCCTACGAGCAGTACTTC; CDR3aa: CASSVRPGSSYEQYF
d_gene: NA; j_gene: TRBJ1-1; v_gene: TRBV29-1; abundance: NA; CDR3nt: TGCAGCGTTGAAGACTCGGGAAGAGTAGCTTTCTTT; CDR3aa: CSVEDSGRVAFF
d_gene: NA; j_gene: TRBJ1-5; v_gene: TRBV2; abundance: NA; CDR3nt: TGTGCCAGCAGTGACTCGTTTCAGTATCAGCCCCAGCATTTT; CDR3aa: CASSDSFQYQPQHF
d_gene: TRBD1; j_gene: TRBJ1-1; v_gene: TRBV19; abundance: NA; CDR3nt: TGTGCCAGTAGTATAGAGGGGACAGGGTACACTGAAGCTTTCTTT; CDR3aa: CASSIEGTGYTEAFF
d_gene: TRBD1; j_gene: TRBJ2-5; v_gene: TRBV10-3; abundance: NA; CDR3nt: TGTGCCATCAGGGGGGACAGGGGGGAAGAGACCCAGTACTTC; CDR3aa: CAIRGDRGEETQYF
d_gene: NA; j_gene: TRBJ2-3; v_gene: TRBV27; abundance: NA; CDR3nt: TGTGCCAGCAGTTCTCCGGGTGAAGGGTGGAGGGGTACGCAGTATTTT; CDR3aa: CASSSPGEGWRGTQYF
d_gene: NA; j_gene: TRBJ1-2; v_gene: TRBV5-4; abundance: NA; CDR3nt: TGTGCCAGCAGCGTCGGGACAAACTATGGCTACACCTTC; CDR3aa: CASSVGTNYGYTF
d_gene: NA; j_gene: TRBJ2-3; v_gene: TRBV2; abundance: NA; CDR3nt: TGTGCCAGCAGTGCCTTACTAGCCCCTGGGGGTGAAGATACGCAGTATTTT; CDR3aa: CASSALLAPGGEDTQYF
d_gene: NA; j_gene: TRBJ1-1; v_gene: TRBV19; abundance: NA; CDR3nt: TGTGCCAGTAGTATTCAGGGGAGTACTGAAGCTTTCTTT; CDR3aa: CASSIQGSTEAFF
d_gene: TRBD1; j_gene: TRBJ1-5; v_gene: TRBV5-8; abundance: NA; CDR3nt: TGTGCCAGCAGCCGAGACAGGGCACGGCAGCCCCAGCATTTT; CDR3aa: CASSRDRARQPQHF
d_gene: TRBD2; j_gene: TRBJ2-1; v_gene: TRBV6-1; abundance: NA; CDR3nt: TGTGCCAGCAGTGAGGGCGGGAGCGGCTATGAGCAGTTCTTC; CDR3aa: CASSEGGSGYEQFF
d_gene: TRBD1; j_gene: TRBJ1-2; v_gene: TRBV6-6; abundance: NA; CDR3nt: TGTGCCAGCAGTTCCCTGACAGGGGGCGGCTATGGCTACACCTTC; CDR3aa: CASSSLTGGGYGYTF
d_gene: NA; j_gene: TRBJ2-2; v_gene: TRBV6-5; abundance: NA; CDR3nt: TGTGCCAGCAGTTACTCGAGTTTAGGGGAGGACCGGGAGCTGTTTTTT; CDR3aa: CASSYSSLGEDRELFF